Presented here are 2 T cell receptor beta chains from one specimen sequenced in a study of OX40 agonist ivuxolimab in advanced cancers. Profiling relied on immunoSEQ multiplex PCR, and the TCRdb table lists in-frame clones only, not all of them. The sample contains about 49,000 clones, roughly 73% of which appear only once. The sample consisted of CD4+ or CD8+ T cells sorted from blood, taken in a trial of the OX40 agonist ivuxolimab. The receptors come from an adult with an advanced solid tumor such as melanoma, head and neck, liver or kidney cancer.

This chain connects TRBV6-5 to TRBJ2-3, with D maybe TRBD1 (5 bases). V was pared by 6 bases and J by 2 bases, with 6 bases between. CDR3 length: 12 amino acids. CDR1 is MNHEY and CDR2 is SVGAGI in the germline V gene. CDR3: CASRGATDTQYF. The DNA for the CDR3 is TGTGCCAGCAGAGGGGCCACAGATACGCAGTATTTT.

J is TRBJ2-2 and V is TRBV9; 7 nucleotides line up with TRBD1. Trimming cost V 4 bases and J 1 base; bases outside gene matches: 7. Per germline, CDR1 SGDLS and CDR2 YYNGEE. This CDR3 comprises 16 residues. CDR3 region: CASSLRQGLNTGELFF. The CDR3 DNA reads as TGTGCCAGCAGCCTTAGACAGGGCCTGAACACCGGGGAGCTGTTTTTT.